The 17 T cell receptor beta chains listed next were all sequenced from one sample in a study of blood T cells in healthy people across ages. Together with a sample-barcoded 5' primer, a J-beta primer mix was included in a second PCR lasting roughly 6 to 12 cycles. Each CDR3 protein is one row after TCRdb ran MiXCR on the 5' RACE reads. Of fewer than 1,200,000 distinct CDR3 sequences in the sample, about 23% were seen once. This sample was shared with a second study, whose subject was T cells of mothers and their children.

The sequencing sample was made of blood. These TCRs come from a girl aged 2-15 years in good health.

The V and J genes are TRBV7-2 and TRBJ2-6; no firm D call. Trimming shortened V by 5 bases and J by 4 bases, and 9 bases separated the two germline ends. CDR1 SGHTA and CDR2 FQGNSA come from the germline V gene. CDR3 size: 14 residues. CDR3: CASSAWGGANVLTF. CDR3 DNA sequence: TGTGCCAGCAGCGCATGGGGAGGGGCCAACGTCCTGACTTTC.

The chain combines TRBV15 with TRBJ1-1; D not resolved. V lost 3 bases to trimming and J lost 0 bases, with 11 bases between them. The CDR3 sequence is 15 residues long. The germline V gene has CDR1 LNHNV and CDR2 YYDKDF (reference sequence). The CDR3 spells CATSRDLGMNTEAFF. DNA for the CDR3: TGTGCCACCAGCAGGGATTTGGGGATGAACACTGAAGCTTTCTTT.

This clonotype was observed a few times. The rearrangement uses TRBV6-4 and TRBJ2-1; 16 nucleotides line up with TRBD2. CDR1 MRHNA and CDR2 SNTAGT come from the germline V gene. V was pared by 4 bases and J by 8 bases, with 5 bases of the junction left unmatched. This CDR3 contains 16 residues. CDR3 sequence reads: CASSATGLAGGDEQFF. The CDR3 bases are TGTGCCAGCAGTGCGACGGGACTAGCGGGAGGGGATGAGCAGTTCTTC.

The chain recombines TRBV27 with TRBJ2-5, with D unclear. The CDR3 length is 13 residues. V gave up 1 base and J gave up 1 base, with 4 bases separating them. Germline values: CDR1 MNHEY, CDR2 SMNVEV (reference sequence). This CDR3 reads CASSLYSQETQYF. The DNA for the CDR3 is TGTGCCAGCAGTTTATACAGCCAAGAGACCCAGTACTTC.

This clonotype was seen only a few times. The J gene is TRBJ2-2, the V gene TRBV4-3, with D possibly being TRBD2 (5 bases). The V end was cut by 0 bases, the J end by 5 bases, with 10 bases between. This CDR3 has 15 residues. CDR1 and CDR2 (germline): LGHNA, YSLEER. The CDR3 region has the DNA TGCGCCAGCAGCCAAGAAAGGAGCGGTACCGGGGAGCTGTTTTTT. Its protein product is CASSQERSGTGELFF.

This clonotype showed up just a few times. The genes are TRBV28 and TRBJ2-5; the D gene is possibly TRBD1 (6 bases). The J call is uncertain, as TRBJ2-7 better fits the DNA end. The germline V gene encodes CDR1 MDHEN and CDR2 SYDVKM. The CDR3 is 15 residues long. The DNA for the CDR3 is TGTGCCAGCAGACAGACCACTCAGGGGATCCACGAGCAGTACTTC. It encodes CASRQTTQGIHEQYF.

Concerning this clonotype itself: One end of the junction varies from germline; a read error may be responsible. This sequence joins TRBV12-3 or TRBV12-4 and TRBJ2-1, with D possibly matching TRBD2 (6 bases). The CDR3 covers 16 residues. CDR3 bases: TGTGCCAGCAGTCCAACACTAGCAAGCTCCTACAATGAGCGGTTCTTC. Translation: CASSPTLASSYNERFF.

The rearrangement joins TRBV27 to TRBJ2-6, with TRBD1 identical over 11 bases. V gave up 6 bases and J gave up 0 bases; unmatched junction bases: 10. This CDR3 comprises 19 residues. Per the germline V gene, CDR1 is MNHEY and CDR2 is SMNVEV (reference sequence). The CDR3 protein is CASSLPGTGGTSGANVLTF. As DNA, the CDR3 is TGTGCCAGCAGCCTACCGGGGACAGGGGGGACCTCTGGGGCCAACGTCCTGACTTTC.

Only a few counts were recorded for this clonotype. The chain uses TRBV14 and TRBJ2-3; 8 bases map to TRBD2. The CDR3 covers 17 residues. Trimming at V came to 3 bases and at J to 2 bases, leaving 10 bases not matched to a gene. Germline V gene data show CDR1 as SGHDN and CDR2 as FVKESK. The CDR3 loop is CASSQNQREGPTDTQYF. In DNA form, the CDR3 reads TGTGCCAGCAGCCAGAACCAACGGGAGGGCCCCACAGATACGCAGTATTTT.

This clonotype was detected a few times. This chain joins TRBV12-5 and TRBJ1-4; D remains ambiguous. The length of the CDR3 is 15 residues. V was cut by 7 bases and J by 8 bases, with 20 bases left in between. In germline, CDR1 is LGHNT, CDR2 FRNRAP. The CDR3 nucleotides read TGTGCTAGTGCCCCCGAAGATAGAAGGTTGGAAAAACTGTTTTTT. This translates into CASAPEDRRLEKLFF.

This chain links TRBV9 with TRBJ1-1; D is unclear. The CDR3 consists of 13 residues. V shed 5 bases and J shed 3 bases, with 11 bases lying between them. Germline CDR1 reads SGDLS; CDR2 reads YYNGEE. CDR3 protein: CASSEGGDTEAFF. For the CDR3, the DNA is TGTGCCAGCAGTGAAGGAGGAGACACTGAAGCTTTCTTT.

This clonotype turned up a few times. Without the conserved terminal phenylalanine or tryptophan, this CDR3 likely stems from a read error. The DNA is omitted, as the CDR3 cannot be located on it reliably, and the CDR3 follows TCRdb's listing. The chain has TRBV28 and TRBJ2-7; whether TRBD2, the table's D call, matches the DNA was not checked. CDR1 is MDHEN, CDR2 SYDVKM, per germline. The CDR3 is 8 amino acids in total, end residues counted. CDR3 sequence: CASSPLAG.

V gene TRBV7-2 combines with J gene TRBJ2-1; D remains ambiguous. There are 12 residues in the CDR3. The germline V gene encodes CDR1 SGHTA and CDR2 FQGNSA. Trimming removed 3 bases from V and 10 bases from J, with 10 bases in between. CDR3 region: CASSFVVREQFF. Written as DNA, the CDR3 is TGTGCCAGCAGCTTCGTTGTTCGGGAGCAGTTCTTC. The full variable domain, completed using reference TRBV7-2 and TRBJ2-1, is GAGVSQSPSNKVTEKGKDVELRCDPISGHTALYWYRQSLGQGLEFLIYFQGNSAPDKSGLPSDRFSAERTGGSVSTLTIQRTQQEDSAVYLCASSFVVREQFFGPGTRLTVL.

Only a few counts were recorded for this clonotype. The gene calls are TRBV6-1 and TRBJ2-7; D is perhaps TRBD2 (7 bases). Germline V gene sequence: CDR1 MNHNS, CDR2 SASEGT. The CDR3 length is 16 residues. Trimming took off 8 bases at V and 2 bases at J, with 22 bases between the two ends. Written as DNA, the CDR3 is TGTGCCAGCTCCCCCCAGGGGCTAGCGGAGGCCTACGAGCAGTACTTC. This translates into CASSPQGLAEAYEQYF.

This clonotype was picked up a small number of times. The chain uses TRBV3-1 and TRBJ1-1; maybe TRBD1 (5 bases). Trimming took 5 bases from V and 8 from J, leaving 12 bases between them. The CDR3 has 12 amino acids. Germline loops: CDR1 LGHDT, CDR2 YNNKEL (reference sequence). The CDR3 coding sequence is TGTGCCAGCAGCTATCCCGGGGCCGAAGCTTTCTTT. This codes for CASSYPGAEAFF.

This clonotype was seen more than once but under ten times. V usage is TRBV12-3 or TRBV12-4 and J usage is TRBJ1-1; perhaps TRBD1 as D (5 bases). This CDR3 is 16 amino acids long. V was trimmed by 6 bases and J by 14 bases, leaving 31 bases between them. The CDR3 is CASSLATGTPILISFF. The CDR3 DNA follows: TGTGCCAGCAGCCTAGCAACCGGGACGCCAATTCTGATTTCCTTCTTT.

The chain has TRBV28 and TRBJ2-4, with 10 bases identical to TRBD2. After removal of 3 bases from V and 6 bases from J, the junction contained 5 bases not matched to a gene. CDR3 length equals 15 residues. Germline V gene data show CDR1 as MDHEN and CDR2 as SYDVKM. The CDR3 sequence: CASSLSSSGRNIQYF. For the CDR3, the DNA is TGTGCCAGCAGTTTGAGTTCTAGCGGGAGAAACATTCAGTACTTC.